These 5 T cell receptor beta chains originate from one sample sequenced in a study of follicular helper T cells after annual influenza vaccination listed by TCRdb under 2017. Library method: the immunoSEQ multiplex PCR assay. TCRdb mirrors the immuneACCESS table, restricted to in-frame sequences. Some clones are absent from its copies; in checked studies, under half trace to an unresolved V gene, and the reason for the others is unknown. The sample table holds about 8,700 clones, of which around 83% were seen once. Over 3.5% of the sample is in the top ten clones. The sample's time point label is to be understood as: 2015-2016 season, 7 days after influenza vaccination. The sequencing used CXCR5+ CD38- circulating T follicular helper cells from blood, collected 7 days after influenza vaccination. In light of the paper, this sample's cell subset or site label describes: circulating Tfh, non-naive CD4+CXCR5+PD-1+ (ICOS+CD38+ or ICOS-CD38-). All receptors come from an adult who received the influenza vaccine.

The chain carries TRBV6-6 and TRBJ1-1; D gene unclear. There are 13 residues in the CDR3. The V and J ends lost 2 bases and 6 bases respectively, with 10 bases between them. Germline CDR1 is MNHNY and CDR2 is SVGAGI (reference sequence). CDR3 nucleotide sequence: TGTGCCAGCAGTTACGGGGAGTGGGCTGAAGCTTTCTTT. This sequence encodes CASSYGEWAEAFF.

The CDR3 region has the DNA TGTGCCAGCAGGGTTTCTAGCGGGGTTGGAGAGTTCTTC. Its protein product is CASRVSSGVGEFF. The chain uses TRBV7-9 and TRBJ2-1; 9 nucleotides line up with TRBD2. CDR3 length: 13 amino acids. Germline values: CDR1 SEHNR, CDR2 FQNEAQ (reference sequence). V trimming: 6 bases; J trimming: 14 bases; junction bases outside the gene matches: 11.

The chain is built from TRBV5-5 and TRBJ2-1; TRBD1 matches at 9 bases. The germline V gene has CDR1 SGHKS and CDR2 YYEKEE (reference sequence). The CDR3 covers 14 residues. V shed 4 bases, J shed 5 bases, and the junction held 4 bases outside the gene matches. The chain's CDR3 is CASSTWTGDNEQFF. DNA of the CDR3: TGTGCCAGCAGCACCTGGACAGGGGACAATGAGCAGTTCTTC. Using reference TRBV5-5 and TRBJ2-1 for the parts outside the CDR3, the full variable domain is DAGVTQSPTHLIKTRGQQVTLRCSPISGHKSVSWYQQVLGQGPQFIFQYYEKEERGRGNFPDRFSARQFPNYSSELNVNALLLGDSALYLCASSTWTGDNEQFFGPGTRLTVL.

Concerning this clone: The junction and the germline gene differ at one end; a read error may be behind it. The chain joins TRBV13 to TRBJ2-6; D not certain. Germline CDR1 and CDR2: PRHDT and FYEKMQ (reference sequence). The length of the CDR3 is 20 residues. Here the CDR3 reads CASNLEEKHPTRPGANVLTF. CDR3 sequence (DNA): TGTGCCAGCAACTTAGAGGAGAAACACCCAACACGGCCTGGGGCCAACGTCCTGACTTTC.

The rearrangement joins TRBV5-1 to TRBJ2-5; unclear D gene. The CDR3 runs to 13 residues. The V end was cut by 0 bases, the J end by 5 bases, with 8 bases between. Germline CDR1 reads SGHRS; CDR2 reads YFSETQ. CDR3 loop: CASSLGVRETQYF. In DNA form, the CDR3 reads TGCGCCAGCAGCTTGGGAGTTAGGGAGACCCAGTACTTC.